This T cell receptor gamma chain was sequenced for a study of Vδ1+ human thymocytes. After alphabeta T cell depletion, CD3+ Vdelta1+ Vdelta2- thymocytes were sorted. Purity of the sorted Vdelta1+ thymocytes ranged from 98% to 99.6%. Trimming cost V 4 bases and J 3 bases; bases outside gene matches: 12. The CDR3 spans 15 residues. From germline, CDR1 is EGSTGY and CDR2 YDSYTSSV. The table lists this clone with a few counts. Its antigen is not identified. Sequences come from RNA converted to cDNA by reverse transcription. Multiplex PCR used pooled V-gene forward primers and a constant-region reverse primer to amplify CDR3s. With CATT, TCRdb re-called clones from the multiplex PCR reads. This table holds about 36,000 gamma-chain clones, roughly a fifth found once. Study-level findings and limits: Thymic TRG and TRD repertoires appeared highly polyclonal. Thymic delta-chain repertoires held 15% to 20% Vdelta2 sequences and few Vdelta3, despite high sort purity.

The sequence came from a girl under two years old who had congenital heart surgery. This chain links TRGV4 with TRGJ1 or TRGJ2. The sample comprised Vdelta1+ gamma-delta thymocytes from the thymus. Described subset: FACS-sorted CD3+ TCRalphabeta- TCRVdelta1+ TCRVdelta2- thymocytes. CDR3 DNA: TGTGCCACCTGGGACAGACCAGGGGGTTATTATAAGAAACTCTTT. Its protein is CATWDRPGGYYKKLF.